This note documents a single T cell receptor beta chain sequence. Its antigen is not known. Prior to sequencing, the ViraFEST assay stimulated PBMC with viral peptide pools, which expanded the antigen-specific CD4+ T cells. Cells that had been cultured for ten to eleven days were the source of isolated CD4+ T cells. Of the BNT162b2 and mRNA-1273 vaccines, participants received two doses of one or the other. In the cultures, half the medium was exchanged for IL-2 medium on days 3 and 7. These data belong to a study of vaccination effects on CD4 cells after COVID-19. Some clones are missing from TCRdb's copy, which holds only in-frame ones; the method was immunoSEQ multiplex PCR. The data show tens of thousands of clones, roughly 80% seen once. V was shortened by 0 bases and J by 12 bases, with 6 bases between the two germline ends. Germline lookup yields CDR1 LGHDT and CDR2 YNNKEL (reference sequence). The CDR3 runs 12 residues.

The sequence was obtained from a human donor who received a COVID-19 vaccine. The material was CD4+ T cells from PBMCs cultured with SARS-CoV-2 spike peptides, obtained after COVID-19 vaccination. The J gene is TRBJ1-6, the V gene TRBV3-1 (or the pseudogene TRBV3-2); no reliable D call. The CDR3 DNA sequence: TGTGCCAGCAGCCAAGATCTTAAACCCCTCCACTTT. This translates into CASSQDLKPLHF.